A single sample is the source of the 16 T cell receptor beta chains below, sequenced in a study of blood T cell repertoires in COVID-19. Assay: immunoSEQ multiplex PCR; the TCRdb copy retains only in-frame clones and omits some. The sample carries 200,000 to 250,000 clones, 83% recorded once. The sample comprised peripheral blood. The source of these receptors is a woman aged 45-60 years with acute or convalescent COVID-19.

This chain uses TRBV11-1 with TRBJ2-7, with no clear D. Between the trimmed V and J ends, which lost 1 base and 2 bases, there was a span of 12 bases. The CDR3 runs to 15 residues. Germline CDR1 and CDR2: SGHAT and FQDESV (reference sequence). CDR3 sequence: CASSLGSGLTYEQYF. CDR3 sequence (DNA): TGTGCCAGCAGCTTAGGTTCAGGCCTTACCTACGAGCAGTACTTC.

This chain joins TRBV7-2 and TRBJ1-2, with D possibly TRBD1 on 6 matching bases. This CDR3 contains 12 residues. The V gene's germline CDR1 is SGHTA and CDR2 FQGNSA. V was shortened by 8 bases and J by 3 bases, with 10 bases between the two germline ends. The CDR3 reads CASGGGHYGYTF. The CDR3 DNA reads TGTGCCAGCGGGGGGGGGCACTATGGCTACACCTTC.

The chain links TRBV2 to TRBJ2-1; 9 bases fit TRBD2. The CDR3 is made up of 16 amino acids. The V segment lost 6 bases and the J segment 6 bases; nucleotides outside the gene matches: 12. Germline CDR1 and CDR2: SNHLY and FYNNEI. The CDR3 nucleotides read TGTGCCAGCAGCCAAAGGAGTAGCGGGGGCCTCAATGAGCAGTTCTTC. Its translation: CASSQRSSGGLNEQFF.

The rearrangement joins TRBV7-8 to TRBJ2-7; 7 nucleotides line up with TRBD1. The length of the CDR3 is 17 residues. Germline V gene lookup returns CDR1 SGHVS and CDR2 FQNEAQ. V gave up 0 bases and J gave up 3 bases; unmatched junction bases: 11. Here the CDR3 DNA reads TGTGCCAGCAGCTTAGCGCTTTCGGGACAGCGATACTACGAGCAGTACTTC. It encodes CASSLALSGQRYYEQYF.

V gene TRBV19 combines with J gene TRBJ1-5; tentative D call: TRBD1 (6 bases). The CDR3 totals 14 residues. V dropped 3 bases and J dropped 4 bases, with 10 bases sitting between them. Germline CDR1 is LNHDA and CDR2 is SQIVND (reference sequence). The CDR3 region has the DNA TGTGCCAGTAGTATTCAGGGGTTTAATCAGCCCCAGCATTTT. Its translation: CASSIQGFNQPQHF.

The chain combines TRBV2 with TRBJ2-7, with 10 bases aligning to TRBD2. CDR1 and CDR2 (germline): SNHLY, FYNNEI. The CDR3 consists of 14 residues. With V trimmed by 6 bases and J by 5 bases, 7 bases remained unmatched. The CDR3 is CASRPAGGLNEQYF. The CDR3 DNA is TGTGCCAGCAGGCCAGCGGGGGGGCTCAACGAGCAGTACTTC.

V is TRBV11-2 and J is TRBJ2-1; 9 bases are shared with TRBD2. V lost 2 bases and J lost 7; bases outside the gene matches: 12. The germline gives CDR1 SGHAT, CDR2 FQNNGV. This CDR3 comprises 17 residues. The CDR3 DNA follows: TGTGCCAGCAGCTTACGCTTGGCGGGGGGGCTGAGTAATGAGCAGTTCTTC. It codes for CASSLRLAGGLSNEQFF.

V usage is TRBV28 and J usage is TRBJ1-5, with D possibly matching TRBD1 (6 bases). This CDR3 has 15 residues. Germline lookup yields CDR1 MDHEN and CDR2 SYDVKM. V was cut by 6 bases and J by 3 bases, with 15 bases left in between. CDR3 amino acids: CASSLRDTFNQPQHF. CDR3 DNA sequence: TGTGCCAGCAGCCTCCGGGACACCTTCAATCAGCCCCAGCATTTT.

The CDR3 DNA follows: TGTGCCAGCAGAAACGACGGGACTCTCGGGGAGCTGTTTTTT. Protein: CASRNDGTLGELFF. This sequence joins TRBV6-6 and TRBJ2-2, with a weak D call TRBD2 (6 bases). The germline CDR1 and CDR2 sequences are MNHNY and SVGAGI (reference sequence). The ends were cut back, 6 bases at V and 7 bases at J, with 15 bases in the middle. This CDR3 comprises 14 residues.

The V gene is TRBV24-1, the J gene TRBJ2-1; no firm D call. In germline, CDR1 is KGHDR, CDR2 SFDVKD. V was cut by 3 bases and J by 4 bases, with 6 bases left in between. CDR3 length: 13 amino acids. The CDR3 here is CATSDHMYNEQFF. DNA for the CDR3: TGTGCCACCAGTGATCACATGTACAATGAGCAGTTCTTC.

The DNA of the CDR3 is TGTGCCAGCACCCGCGGACTGGGAAGGGCTAGCGGGAGTTACAATGAGCAGTTCTTC. This encodes CASTRGLGRASGSYNEQFF. This chain joins TRBV2 and TRBJ2-1; 10 bases line up with TRBD2. Per germline, CDR1 SNHLY and CDR2 FYNNEI. The CDR3 runs to 19 residues. V trimming: 7 bases; J trimming: 4 bases; junction bases outside the gene matches: 19.

The CDR3 DNA sequence: TGCGCCAGCAGCCAAGATATTGATAATTCACCCCTCCACTTT. It specifies CASSQDIDNSPLHF. The chain combines TRBV4-1 with TRBJ1-6, with D hard to call. Between the trimmed V and J ends, which lost 0 bases and 5 bases, there was a span of 5 bases. Germline V gene data show CDR1 as MGHRA and CDR2 as YSYEKL. The CDR3 is made up of 14 amino acids.

V usage is TRBV10-3 and J usage is TRBJ1-3; no definite D call. The CDR3 sequence is 11 residues long. CDR1 ENHRY and CDR2 SYGVKD come from the germline V gene. V lost 8 bases and J lost 4, with 6 bases in between. DNA of the CDR3: TGTGCCATCGATCGGGGAAACACCATATATTTT. This translates into CAIDRGNTIYF.

The chain is built from TRBV9 and TRBJ1-2; D is uncertain. Looked up from germline, CDR1 is SGDLS and CDR2 is YYNGEE. Trimming removed 0 bases from V and 2 bases from J, with 14 bases in between. The CDR3 length is 16 residues. The CDR3 nucleotides are TGTGCCAGCAGCGTAGTGGTAGGAGGGCCCAACTATGGCTACACCTTC. It translates to CASSVVVGGPNYGYTF.

This clone was recorded once. The V and J genes are TRBV30 and TRBJ2-3; D unresolved. The CDR3 consists of 12 residues. Trimming shortened V by 4 bases and J by 10 bases, and 15 bases separated the two germline ends. From germline, CDR1 is GTSNPN and CDR2 SVGIG (reference sequence). CDR3 nucleotide sequence: TGTGCCTGGACCCTGGGCCAGGCTCCGCAGTATTTT. As protein: CAWTLGQAPQYF.

V usage is TRBV18 and J usage is TRBJ1-2; D not certain. The CDR3 is 15 residues long. V was clipped by 3 bases and J by 6 bases, with 17 bases between them. From germline, CDR1 is KGHSH and CDR2 LQKENI. CDR3 DNA: TGTGCCAGCTCACCCTGGTTGGACGGACTGGATGGCTACACCTTC. Translation gives CASSPWLDGLDGYTF.